This T cell receptor (beta chain) is drawn from a study of tumor-infiltrating lymphocytes in localized non-small cell lung cancer. CDR1 SGHVS and CDR2 FNYEAQ come from the germline V gene. This CDR3 has 13 amino acids. With 5 bases clipped from V and 8 bases from J, the junction kept 8 bases outside the gene matches. Profiling relied on immunoSEQ multiplex PCR, and the TCRdb table lists in-frame clones only, not all of them. The sample carries fewer than 8,500 clones, around 77% recorded once. The gene calls are TRBV7-6 and TRBJ1-2; 7 nucleotides match TRBD1. Sequencing input: lung tumor tissue. This clonotype was obtained from a human donor with non-small cell lung cancer. CDR3 residues: CASSPAGGLGYTF. In DNA, the CDR3 is TGTGCCAGCAGCCCCGCAGGGGGATTAGGCTACACCTTC.